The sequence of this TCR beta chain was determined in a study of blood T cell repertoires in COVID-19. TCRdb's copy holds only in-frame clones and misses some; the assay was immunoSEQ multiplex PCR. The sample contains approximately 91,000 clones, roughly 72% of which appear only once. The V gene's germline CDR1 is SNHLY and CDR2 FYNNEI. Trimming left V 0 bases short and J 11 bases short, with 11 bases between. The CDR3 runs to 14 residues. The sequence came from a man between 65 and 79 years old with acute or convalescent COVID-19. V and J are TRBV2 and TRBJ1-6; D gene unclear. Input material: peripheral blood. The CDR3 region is CASSEAQSVAPLHF. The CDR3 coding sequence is TGTGCCAGCAGTGAAGCGCAATCGGTCGCACCCCTCCACTTT.